Presented here are 20 T cell receptor beta chains from one specimen sequenced in a study of T-cell memory formation after mild COVID-19. TCRdb independently ran MiXCR on the 5' RACE reads; one entry per CDR3 protein. This table has roughly 400,000 distinct CDR3 sequences, about 24% appearing once. Sequencing was done on a sample of PBMCs or a T cell subset sorted from them (not recorded which). The receptors stem from an adult woman who had mild COVID-19 (a few samples of this study predate the infection). Cell type and time point are not known.

The gene calls are TRBV24-1 and TRBJ2-1, with TRBD1 matching over 10 bases. The length of the CDR3 is 15 residues. The ends lost 0 bases at V and 9 bases at J; junction bases unmatched: 4. CDR1 is KGHDR, CDR2 SFDVKD, per germline. CDR3 sequence: CATSDLRTGGSEQFF. The CDR3 DNA follows: TGTGCCACCAGTGATTTGAGGACAGGGGGTAGTGAGCAGTTCTTC.

This clonotype was seen a few times. V and J are TRBV27 and TRBJ2-3, with a weak D call TRBD1 (6 bases). V was cut by 3 bases and J by 2 bases, with 9 bases left in between. Germline-derived CDR1 and CDR2 are MNHEY and SMNVEV (reference sequence). There are 14 residues in the CDR3. The CDR3 loop is CASSLRTDTDTQYF. The DNA for the CDR3 is TGTGCCAGCAGTTTGAGGACAGACACAGATACGCAGTATTTT.

The chain recombines TRBV5-5 with TRBJ2-6, with 9 bases identical to TRBD1. CDR1 and CDR2 (germline): SGHKS, YYEKEE (reference sequence). V was clipped by 1 base and J by 0 bases; unmatched bases: 5. The CDR3 length is 18 residues. The CDR3 nucleotides are TGTGCCAGCAGCTTGACCGGGACAGGGAACTCTGGGGCCAACGTCCTGACTTTC. This translates into CASSLTGTGNSGANVLTF.

This clonotype was seen at least ten times. The chain combines TRBV7-2 with TRBJ2-4; D is uncertain. The ends were cut back, 5 bases at V and 0 bases at J, with 14 bases in the middle. CDR3 size: 16 residues. Germline V gene sequence: CDR1 SGHTA, CDR2 FQGNSA. CDR3 residues: CASSQSGSLAKNIQYF. The CDR3 nucleotides read TGTGCCAGCAGCCAGTCCGGATCCCTAGCCAAAAACATTCAGTACTTC. The full variable domain, in which reference TRBV7-2 and TRBJ2-4 provide the parts outside the CDR3, is GAGVSQSPSNKVTEKGKDVELRCDPISGHTALYWYRQSLGQGLEFLIYFQGNSAPDKSGLPSDRFSAERTGGSVSTLTIQRTQQEDSAVYLCASSQSGSLAKNIQYFGAGTRLSVL.

This chain connects TRBV9 to TRBJ2-2; no firm D call. This CDR3 comprises 17 residues. Germline loops: CDR1 SGDLS, CDR2 YYNGEE. Trimming left V 3 bases short and J 5 bases short, with 20 bases between. In nucleotides, the CDR3 is TGTGCCAGCAGCGGAGGCCCCGGAACGGTTGGGACCGGGGAGCTGTTTTTT. Its protein product is CASSGGPGTVGTGELFF.

This clonotype occurred a few times. CDR3 nucleotide sequence: TGTGCCAGCAGCCTGTTAAATTTGGAGGGCTACACCTTC. Protein product: CASSLLNLEGYTF. The chain couples TRBV6-6 to TRBJ1-2, with D hard to call. Germline CDR1 is MNHNY and CDR2 is SVGAGI (reference sequence). V shed 6 bases and J shed 8 bases, with 16 bases lying between them. The CDR3 totals 13 residues.

The chain joins TRBV14 to TRBJ2-7; tentative D call: TRBD1 (5 bases). Trimming took 6 bases from V and 3 from J, leaving 15 bases between them. The CDR3 is made up of 14 amino acids. CDR1 is SGHDN, CDR2 FVKESK, per germline. The DNA of the CDR3 is TGTGCCAGCAGTCAGCTGGGGCCCGTCTACGAGCAGTACTTC. This sequence encodes CASSQLGPVYEQYF. The full variable domain, with the rest looked up from reference TRBV14 and TRBJ2-7, is EAGVTQFPSHSVIEKGQTVTLRCDPISGHDNLYWYRRVMGKEIKFLLHFVKESKQDESGMPNNRFLAERTGGTYSTLKVQPAELEDSGVYFCASSQLGPVYEQYFGPGTRLTVT.

There are many counts of this clonotype. The chain joins TRBV7-9 to TRBJ2-1, with TRBD2 matching 7 bases. The CDR3 totals 14 residues. In germline, CDR1 is SEHNR, CDR2 FQNEAQ (reference sequence). The junction had 5 bases not matched to a gene; V was cut back by 1 base and J by 8 bases. The CDR3 nucleotides read TGTGCCAGCAGCTTAGGGGCGGGAGTGGATGAGCAGTTCTTC. Translation: CASSLGAGVDEQFF.

V is TRBV4-3 and J is TRBJ2-7, with D possibly called TRBD1 or TRBD2 (5 bases each). The CDR3 runs to 15 residues. From germline, CDR1 is LGHNA and CDR2 YSLEER. Trimming took 1 base from V and 2 from J, leaving 12 bases between them. The CDR3 DNA follows: TGCGCCAGCAGCCAAGTGTGGGACGGTACCTACGAGCAGTACTTC. Residues: CASSQVWDGTYEQYF.

This clonotype was found a few times. The chain joins TRBV5-1 to TRBJ2-7; 7 bases fit TRBD1. Per the germline V gene, CDR1 is SGHRS and CDR2 is YFSETQ. CDR3 length equals 12 residues. V trimming: 1 base; J trimming: 6 bases; junction bases outside the gene matches: 1. CDR3 DNA: TGCGCCAGCAGCTTGAGGGGGCGCGAGCAGTACTTC. Residues: CASSLRGREQYF.

Only a few counts were recorded for this clonotype. The chain is built from TRBV5-5 and TRBJ2-7; D possibly matches TRBD1 or TRBD2 (5 bases each). V was clipped by 6 bases and J by 3 bases, with 13 bases between them. The CDR3 runs 13 residues. Per the germline V gene, CDR1 is SGHKS and CDR2 is YYEKEE (reference sequence). The CDR3 is CASKWGFSYEQYF. The CDR3 bases are TGTGCCAGCAAATGGGGGTTCAGCTACGAGCAGTACTTC.

This clonotype was seen a few times. The chain carries TRBV4-3 and TRBJ1-2, with D perhaps TRBD1 (5 bases). Trimming stripped 0 bases from V and 8 bases from J, with 16 bases between. The CDR3 is made up of 15 amino acids. From germline, CDR1 is LGHNA and CDR2 YSLEER. CDR3 DNA: TGCGCCAGCAGCCAAGATAGCAGGGAATTGAGGGGCTACACCTTC. Protein sequence: CASSQDSRELRGYTF.

The chain carries TRBV7-8 and TRBJ2-6; possible D gene TRBD2, 5 bases. The CDR3 is 16 residues long. Trimming cost V 5 bases and J 0 bases, with 11 bases left between them. CDR1 is SGHVS and CDR2 is FQNEAQ in the germline V gene. The CDR3 sequence is CASSTTTSSGANVLTF. In nucleotides, the CDR3 is TGTGCCAGCAGCACTACCACTAGCTCTGGGGCCAACGTCCTGACTTTC.

The rearrangement uses TRBV5-1 and TRBJ1-5; D gene uncertain. CDR3 length: 13 amino acids. V lost 3 bases and J 2 bases, leaving 6 bases between the germline ends. CDR1 and CDR2 from the germline V gene are SGHRS and YFSETQ. CDR3 protein: CASSSDGNQPQHF. In nucleotides, the CDR3 is TGCGCCAGCAGCTCGGATGGCAATCAGCCCCAGCATTTT.

This chain uses TRBV20-1 with TRBJ2-1; 10 nucleotides line up with TRBD1. In germline, CDR1 is DFQATT, CDR2 SNEGSKA (reference sequence). CDR3 length: 15 residues. The ends lost 6 bases at V and 7 bases at J; junction bases unmatched: 12. The CDR3 spells CSADSATGGGNEQFF. The CDR3 nucleotides are TGCAGTGCAGATTCCGCGACAGGGGGCGGGAATGAGCAGTTCTTC.

This clonotype was detected once. The chain is built from TRBV5-1 and TRBJ2-5; D possibly matches TRBD1 or TRBD2 (5 bases each). The CDR3 length is 16 residues. Germline V gene lookup returns CDR1 SGHRS and CDR2 YFSETQ. With 0 bases removed from V and 2 bases from J, the gap between germline ends came to 14 bases. The CDR3 spells CASSLGGPTTQETQYF. The CDR3 DNA reads as TGCGCCAGCAGCTTGGGGGGACCCACCACACAAGAGACCCAGTACTTC.

This clonotype was counted a few times. The gene calls are TRBV4-1 and TRBJ2-7; D may correspond to TRBD1 or TRBD2 (5 bases each). The CDR3 has 15 residues. Germline V gene lookup returns CDR1 MGHRA and CDR2 YSYEKL. The V and J ends lost 0 bases and 5 bases respectively, with 14 bases between them. In nucleotides, the CDR3 is TGCGCCAGCAGCCAAGACGAGAGGGGTGGCGACGAGCAGTACTTC. Translated: CASSQDERGGDEQYF.

The gene calls are TRBV5-1 and TRBJ1-1; 7 bases agree with TRBD1. The CDR3 is 15 amino acids. Unmatched junction bases numbered 12, after V lost 4 bases and J lost 6 bases. Germline loops: CDR1 SGHRS, CDR2 YFSETQ. The CDR3 nucleotides are TGCGCCAGCAGCATACAGGGGAGCCGGGTGTCTGAAGCTTTCTTT. It is translated as CASSIQGSRVSEAFF.

This clonotype was counted between two and nine times. V is TRBV6-5 and J is TRBJ2-7; 8 bases align to TRBD1. Trimming at V came to 2 bases and at J to 3 bases, leaving 9 bases not matched to a gene. CDR1 is MNHEY, CDR2 SVGAGI, per germline. There are 16 residues in the CDR3. CDR3 bases: TGTGCCAGCAGTTACGGGCGTCAGGGGGCGGTCTACGAGCAGTACTTC. It translates to CASSYGRQGAVYEQYF.

The CDR3 spells CASSSRQGEKLFF. The CDR3 coding sequence is TGTGCCAGCAGCTCACGACAGGGAGAAAAACTGTTTTTT. The J gene is TRBJ1-4, the V gene TRBV7-9; 7 bases fit TRBD1. After removal of 4 bases from V and 8 bases from J, the junction contained 4 bases not matched to a gene. Germline CDR1 SEHNR, CDR2 FQNEAQ (reference sequence). The CDR3 extends over 13 amino acids.